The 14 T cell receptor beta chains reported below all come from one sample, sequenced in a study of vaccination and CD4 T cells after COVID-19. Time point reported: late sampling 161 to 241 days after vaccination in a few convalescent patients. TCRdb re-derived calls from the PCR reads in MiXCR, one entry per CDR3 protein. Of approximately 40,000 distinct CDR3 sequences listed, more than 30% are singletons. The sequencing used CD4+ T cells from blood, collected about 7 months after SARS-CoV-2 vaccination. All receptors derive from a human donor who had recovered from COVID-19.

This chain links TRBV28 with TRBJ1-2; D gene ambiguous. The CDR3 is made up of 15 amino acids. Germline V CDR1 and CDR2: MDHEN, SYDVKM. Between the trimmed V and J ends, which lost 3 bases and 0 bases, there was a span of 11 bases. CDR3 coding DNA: TGTGCCAGCAGTTTCTCTTCGTCAGCTAACTATGGCTACACCTTC. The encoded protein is CASSFSSSANYGYTF.

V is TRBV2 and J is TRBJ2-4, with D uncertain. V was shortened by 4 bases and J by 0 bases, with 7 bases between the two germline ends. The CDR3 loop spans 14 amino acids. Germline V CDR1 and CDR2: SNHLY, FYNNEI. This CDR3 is CASSGFLAKNIQYF. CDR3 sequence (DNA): TGTGCCAGCAGTGGCTTCCTAGCCAAAAACATTCAGTACTTC. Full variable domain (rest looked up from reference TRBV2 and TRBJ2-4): EPEVTQTPSHQVTQMGQEVILRCVPISNHLYFYWYRQILGQKVEFLVSFYNNEISEKSEIFDDQFSVERPDGSNFTLKIRSTKLEDSAMYFCASSGFLAKNIQYFGAGTRLSVL.

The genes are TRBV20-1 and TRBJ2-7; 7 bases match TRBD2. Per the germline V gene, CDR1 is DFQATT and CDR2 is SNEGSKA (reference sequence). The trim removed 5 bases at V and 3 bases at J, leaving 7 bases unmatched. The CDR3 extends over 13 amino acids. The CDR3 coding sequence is TGCAGTGCTCGCAGCGGGAAGGGCTACGAGCAGTACTTC. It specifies CSARSGKGYEQYF.

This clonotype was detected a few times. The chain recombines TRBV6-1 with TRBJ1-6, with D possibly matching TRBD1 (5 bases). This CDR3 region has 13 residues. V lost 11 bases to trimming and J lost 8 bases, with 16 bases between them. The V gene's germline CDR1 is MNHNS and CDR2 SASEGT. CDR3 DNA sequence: TGTGCCGCCCGTCGGGACCTATATTCACCCCTCCACTTT. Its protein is CAARRDLYSPLHF.

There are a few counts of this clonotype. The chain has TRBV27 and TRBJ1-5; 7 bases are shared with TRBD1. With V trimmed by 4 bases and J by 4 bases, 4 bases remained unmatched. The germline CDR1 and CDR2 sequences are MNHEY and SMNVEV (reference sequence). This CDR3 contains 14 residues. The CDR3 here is CASSYRGGNQPQHF. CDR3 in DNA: TGTGCCAGCAGTTACAGGGGTGGAAATCAGCCCCAGCATTTT.

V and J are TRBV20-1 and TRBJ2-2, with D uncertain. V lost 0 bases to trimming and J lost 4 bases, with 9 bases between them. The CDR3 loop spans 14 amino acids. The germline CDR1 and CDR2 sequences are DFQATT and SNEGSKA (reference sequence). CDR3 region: CSARDRRFTGELFF. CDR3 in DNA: TGCAGTGCTAGAGACCGAAGATTCACCGGGGAGCTGTTTTTT.

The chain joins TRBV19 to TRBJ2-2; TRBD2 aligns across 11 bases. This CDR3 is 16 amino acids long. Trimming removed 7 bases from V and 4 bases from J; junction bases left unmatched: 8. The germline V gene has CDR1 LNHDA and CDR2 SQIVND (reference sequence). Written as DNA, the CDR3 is TGTGCCAGTACCCCACTAGCGGGAGTGATCACCGGGGAGCTGTTTTTT. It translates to CASTPLAGVITGELFF.

DNA for the CDR3: TGTGCCAGCAGCGGACAGGGGTCGGCCGAGACCCAGTACTTC. Protein product: CASSGQGSAETQYF. The chain recombines TRBV7-6 with TRBJ2-5, with TRBD1 identical over 9 bases. Germline V gives CDR1 SGHVS, CDR2 FNYEAQ. The CDR3 consists of 14 residues. V gave up 5 bases and J gave up 5 bases; unmatched junction bases: 6.

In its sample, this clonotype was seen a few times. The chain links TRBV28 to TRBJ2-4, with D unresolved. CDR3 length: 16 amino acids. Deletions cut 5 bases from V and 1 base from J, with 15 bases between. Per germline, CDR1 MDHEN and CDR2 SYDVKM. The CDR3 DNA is TGTGCCAGCAGTCCTCAGCGACCCAGGGCCAAAAACATTCAGTACTTC. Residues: CASSPQRPRAKNIQYF.

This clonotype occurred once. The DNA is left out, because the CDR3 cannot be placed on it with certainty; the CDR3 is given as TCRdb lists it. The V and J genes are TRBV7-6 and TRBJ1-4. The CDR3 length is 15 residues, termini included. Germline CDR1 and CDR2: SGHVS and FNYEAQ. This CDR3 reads CASSLYGGALKNCFF.

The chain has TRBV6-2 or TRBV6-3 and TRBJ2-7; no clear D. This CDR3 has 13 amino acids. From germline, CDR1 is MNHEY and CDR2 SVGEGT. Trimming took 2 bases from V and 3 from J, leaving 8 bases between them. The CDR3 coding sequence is TGTGCCAGCAGTTACGGATCAAACTACGAGCAGTACTTC. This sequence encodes CASSYGSNYEQYF.

DNA of the CDR3: TGTGCCAGTAGTAAAAACAGGAGGAGCTCCTACAATGAGCAGTTCTTC. This translates into CASSKNRRSSYNEQFF. This rearrangement joins TRBV19 to TRBJ2-1; TRBD1 or TRBD2 may be the D gene (5 bases each). The CDR3 has 16 amino acids. Deletions cut 4 bases from V and 0 bases from J, with 13 bases between. The germline gives CDR1 LNHDA, CDR2 SQIVND (reference sequence).

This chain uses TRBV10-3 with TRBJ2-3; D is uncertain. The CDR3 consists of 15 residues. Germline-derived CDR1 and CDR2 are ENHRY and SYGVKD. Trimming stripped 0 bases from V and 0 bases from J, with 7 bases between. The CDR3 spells CAISESLASTDTQYF. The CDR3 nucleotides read TGTGCCATCAGTGAGTCTTTGGCGAGCACAGATACGCAGTATTTT.

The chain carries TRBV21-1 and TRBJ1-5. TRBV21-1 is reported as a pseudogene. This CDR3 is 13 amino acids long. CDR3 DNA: TGTGCCAGAAGCACGCTGCAGATCAGGCCCCAGCATTTT. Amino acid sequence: CARSTLQIRPQHF.